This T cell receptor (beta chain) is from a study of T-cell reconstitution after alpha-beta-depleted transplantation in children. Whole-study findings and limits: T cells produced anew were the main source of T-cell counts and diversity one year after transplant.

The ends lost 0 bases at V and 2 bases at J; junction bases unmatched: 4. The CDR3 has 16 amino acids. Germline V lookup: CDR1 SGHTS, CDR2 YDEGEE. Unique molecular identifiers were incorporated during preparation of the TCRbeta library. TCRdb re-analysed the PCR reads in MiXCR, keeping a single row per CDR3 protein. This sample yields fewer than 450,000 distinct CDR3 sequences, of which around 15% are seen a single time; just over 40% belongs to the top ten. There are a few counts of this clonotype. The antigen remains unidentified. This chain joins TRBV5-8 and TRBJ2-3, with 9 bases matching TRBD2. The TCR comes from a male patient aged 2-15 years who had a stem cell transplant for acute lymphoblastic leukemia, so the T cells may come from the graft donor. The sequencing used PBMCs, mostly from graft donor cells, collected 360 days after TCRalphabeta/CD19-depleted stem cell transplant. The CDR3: CASSLAASGATDTQYF. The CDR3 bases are TGTGCCAGCAGCTTGGCGGCTAGCGGGGCCACAGATACGCAGTATTTT.